Below, 4 T cell receptor beta chains from the same sample are listed, as sequenced in a study of shared clonotypes between healthy human individuals. Assay used: immunoSEQ multiplex PCR; TCRdb lists only in-frame clones, some missing. The sample has around 700,000 clones, around 92% seen once. Naive CD8 populations comprised CD45RO-negative cells positively selected for CCR7, excluding terminally differentiated effector memory CD45RA+ cells. The specimen sequenced was naive CD8+ T cells sorted from blood. The source of these receptors is a man in his thirties or forties in good health.

The genes are TRBV7-8 and TRBJ2-1; TRBD2 matches 8 bases. The germline V gene encodes CDR1 SGHVS and CDR2 FQNEAQ. J lost 5 bases, V lost 3 bases, and 3 bases had no gene match. The CDR3 contains 14 residues. Written as DNA, the CDR3 is TGTGCCAGCAGCTTGGGGACTAGAGACAATGAGCAGTTCTTC. As protein: CASSLGTRDNEQFF.

The chain combines TRBV4-1 with TRBJ2-7; 12 bases are shared with TRBD2. This CDR3 comprises 16 residues. The junction had 4 bases not matched to a gene; V was cut back by 3 bases and J by 1 base. Per germline, CDR1 MGHRA and CDR2 YSYEKL. CDR3: CASSHGLAGQSYEQYF. The CDR3, as DNA: TGCGCCAGCAGCCATGGACTAGCGGGACAGTCCTACGAGCAGTACTTC.

This clone turned up a few times. Given a far larger clone just one base away, this is likely a sequencing read error. J is TRBJ2-6 and V is TRBV6-4; D is undetermined. V lost 3 bases and J lost 0, with 3 bases in between. Germline V CDR1 and CDR2: MRHNA, SNTAGT. The CDR3 runs to 14 residues. The CDR3 nucleotides read TGTGCCAGCAGTGAGAGCTCTGGGGCCAACGTCCTGACTTTC. Translating gives CASSESSGANVLTF.

V gene TRBV6-1 combines with J gene TRBJ2-7; D remains ambiguous. CDR3 length: 13 amino acids. The germline V and J ends were trimmed by 7 bases and 2 bases, with 12 bases remaining between them. Germline lookup yields CDR1 MNHNS and CDR2 SASEGT. The CDR3 loop is CASTATEAYEQYF. As DNA, the CDR3 is TGTGCCAGCACCGCTACCGAAGCCTACGAGCAGTACTTC.